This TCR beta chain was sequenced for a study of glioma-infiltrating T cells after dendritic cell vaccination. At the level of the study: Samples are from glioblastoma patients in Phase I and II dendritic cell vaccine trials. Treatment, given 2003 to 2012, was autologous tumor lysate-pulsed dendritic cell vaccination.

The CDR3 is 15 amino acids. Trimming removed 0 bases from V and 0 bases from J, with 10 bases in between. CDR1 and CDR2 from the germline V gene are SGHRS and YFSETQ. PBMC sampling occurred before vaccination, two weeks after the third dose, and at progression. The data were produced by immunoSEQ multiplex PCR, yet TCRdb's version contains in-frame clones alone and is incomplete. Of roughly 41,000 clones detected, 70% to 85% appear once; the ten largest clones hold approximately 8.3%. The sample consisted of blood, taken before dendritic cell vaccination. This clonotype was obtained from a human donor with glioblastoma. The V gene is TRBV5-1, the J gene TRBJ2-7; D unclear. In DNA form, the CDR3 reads TGCGCCAGCAGCTTGGGTCACAGAGACTCCTACGAGCAGTACTTC. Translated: CASSLGHRDSYEQYF.